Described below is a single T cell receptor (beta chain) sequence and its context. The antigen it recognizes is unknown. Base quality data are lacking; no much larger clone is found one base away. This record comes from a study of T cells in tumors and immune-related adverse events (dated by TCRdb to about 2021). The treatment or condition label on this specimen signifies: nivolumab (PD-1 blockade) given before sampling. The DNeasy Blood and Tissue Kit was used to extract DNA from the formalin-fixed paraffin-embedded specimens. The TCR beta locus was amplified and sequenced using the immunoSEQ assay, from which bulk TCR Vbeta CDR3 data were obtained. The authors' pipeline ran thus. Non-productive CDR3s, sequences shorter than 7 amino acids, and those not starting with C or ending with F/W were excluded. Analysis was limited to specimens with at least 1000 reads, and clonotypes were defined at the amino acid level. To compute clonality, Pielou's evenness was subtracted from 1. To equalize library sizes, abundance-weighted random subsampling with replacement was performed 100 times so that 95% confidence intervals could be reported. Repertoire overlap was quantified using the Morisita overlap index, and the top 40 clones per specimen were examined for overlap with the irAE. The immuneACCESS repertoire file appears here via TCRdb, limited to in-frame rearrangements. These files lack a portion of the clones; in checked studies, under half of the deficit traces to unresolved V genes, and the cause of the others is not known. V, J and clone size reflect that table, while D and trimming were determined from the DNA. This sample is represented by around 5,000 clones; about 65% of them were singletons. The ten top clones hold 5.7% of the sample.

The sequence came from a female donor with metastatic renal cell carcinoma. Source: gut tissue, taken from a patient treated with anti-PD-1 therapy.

The nucleotide sequence is given as TGCAGTGCCGGGGGAAACTATGGCTACACCTTC. Its translation reads: CSAGGNYGYTF. The chain is encoded by TRBV20-1 joined to TRBJ1-2; a tentative D match to TRBD1 spans 5 bases. V and J are truncated by 6 bases and 2 bases respectively, leaving an intervening sequence of 7 bases. According to the germline V gene (reference sequence), CDR1 reads DFQATT and CDR2 reads SNEGSKA. The CDR3 runs 11 residues from the cysteine to the phenylalanine. The DNA shown is the 33-base CDR3, in frame from base 1.